What follows are 5 T cell receptor beta chains derived from one specimen sequenced in a study of shared T cell receptors in the human thymus. Assay: immunoSEQ multiplex PCR; the TCRdb copy retains only in-frame clones and omits some. Of under 850,000 clones listed, around nine tenths are singletons. The sample also formed part of further work on human thymus T cells.

The source material was thymocytes. The source is a boy in the first two years of life with a congenital heart defect.

The sample holds one count of this clone. The chain recombines TRBV27 with TRBJ2-1; D unresolved. Trimming removed 6 bases from V and 2 bases from J, with 11 bases in between. CDR1 is MNHEY and CDR2 is SMNVEV in the germline V gene (reference sequence). The CDR3 is 14 residues long. This CDR3 reads CASRVEITYNEQFF. The CDR3 DNA reads as TGTGCCAGCAGAGTGGAGATCACCTACAATGAGCAGTTCTTC.

The chain joins TRBV5-1 to TRBJ2-2; a possible D gene is TRBD1 (5 bases). The germline V gene encodes CDR1 SGHRS and CDR2 YFSETQ. Deletions cut 4 bases from V and 6 bases from J, with 19 bases between. The CDR3 has 16 amino acids. CDR3 sequence: CASSIEGRQGAGELFF. The DNA for the CDR3 is TGCGCCAGCAGCATTGAAGGGCGCCAGGGCGCCGGGGAGCTGTTTTTT.

The CDR3 sequence: CASSGGTSGIHSEQFF. CDR3 in DNA: TGTGCCAGCAGTGGGGGGACTAGCGGGATACACAGTGAGCAGTTCTTC. This sequence joins TRBV27 and TRBJ2-1, with 13 bases lining up with TRBD2. The ends lost 5 bases at V and 9 bases at J; junction bases unmatched: 10. Germline assignment: CDR1 MNHEY and CDR2 SMNVEV (reference sequence). The CDR3 covers 16 residues.

V usage is TRBV30 and J usage is TRBJ1-5; D gene unclear. CDR3 length: 13 residues. Germline loops: CDR1 GTSNPN, CDR2 SVGIG (reference sequence). V dropped 0 bases and J dropped 3 bases, with 6 bases sitting between them. The DNA of the CDR3 is TGTGCCTGGAGTGTTCTCCCCAATCAGCCCCAGCATTTT. Protein sequence: CAWSVLPNQPQHF. Full variable domain (outside the CDR3, taken from reference TRBV30 and TRBJ1-5): SQTIHQWPATLVQPVGSPLSLECTVEGTSNPNLYWYRQAAGRGLQLLFYSVGIGQISSEVPQNLSASRPQDRQFILSSKKLLLSDSGFYLCAWSVLPNQPQHFGDGTRLSIL.

V is TRBV29-1 and J is TRBJ2-1; 12 nucleotides align to TRBD2. J was trimmed by 8 bases and V by 4 bases; bases with no gene match: 6. Looked up from germline, CDR1 is SQVTM and CDR2 is ANQGSEA. The CDR3 length is 14 residues. In DNA form, the CDR3 reads TGCAGCGTTGCAGCTAGCGGGAGGGCCCATGAGCAGTTCTTC. This gives the protein CSVAASGRAHEQFF.